The T cell receptor (beta chain) under discussion was sequenced for a study of identical twins. The study, taken as a whole, reports: Analyses of zero insertions could be partly confounded by invariant MAIT and iNKT cells. Beta out-of-frame sequences showed weaker excess sharing between twins. Insertion counts were lower in abundant cord blood beta clonotypes, a trend that memory repertoires did not show.

Remarks on this clonotype: What it binds is unknown.

The J segment lost 6 bases and the V segment lost 0 bases, leaving 17 bases of the junction unmatched. The CDR3 is 19 residues long. Germline CDR1 SGHRS, CDR2 YFSETQ. TCRdb reprocessed the 5' RACE reads via MiXCR and lists one record per CDR3 protein. Among some 300,000 distinct CDR3 sequences listed, 9% to 15% were seen once. The same data also contributed to another study, on yellow fever vaccine responses in identical twins.

This TCR came from a woman aged 18-35 years in good health. The rearrangement uses TRBV5-1 and TRBJ1-2, with 10 bases fitting TRBD1. Sequencing was carried out using CD8+ T cells sorted from blood. The CDR3: CASSLGVGGTGEWRDGYTF. The CDR3 DNA reads as TGCGCCAGCAGCTTGGGTGTGGGGGGGACAGGGGAATGGAGAGATGGCTACACCTTC.